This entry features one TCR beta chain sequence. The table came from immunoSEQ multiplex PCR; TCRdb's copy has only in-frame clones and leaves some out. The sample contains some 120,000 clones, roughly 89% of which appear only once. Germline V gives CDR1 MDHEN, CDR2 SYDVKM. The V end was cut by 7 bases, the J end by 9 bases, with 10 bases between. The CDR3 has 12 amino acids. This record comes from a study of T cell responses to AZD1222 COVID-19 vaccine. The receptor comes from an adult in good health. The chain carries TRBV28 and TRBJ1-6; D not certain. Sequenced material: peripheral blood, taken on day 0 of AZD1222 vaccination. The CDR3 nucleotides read TGTGCCAGCATTGCCGGCGGTTCACCCCTCCACTTT. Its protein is CASIAGGSPLHF.